This TCR beta chain was observed in a study of vaccination and CD4 T cells after COVID-19. Study information: The convalescents were made up of six males and four females, two of whom were Hispanic.

Sequencing of DNA taken from cultured CD4+ T cells relied on the Oncomine TCR Beta short-read assay. Each CDR3 protein is one row after TCRdb ran MiXCR on the PCR reads. Among about 9,800 distinct CDR3 sequences, roughly two fifths were seen once, and the ten largest hold roughly 12%. To note about this clonotype: Its antigen is not known.

Treatment reported: roughly 11-day PBMC culture with coronavirus spike peptide pools or control peptides (ViraFEST assay). An unexposed donor provided the CD4+ T cells, which were collected before the COVID-19 pandemic (2011-2018). ViraFEST used peptide pools to expand antigen-specific T cells and subsequently sequenced their TCRs. Per-well cultures of 1.5 million to 2.5 million PBMCs received about 9.5 IU/ml IL-2 and about 9.1 ug/ml peptide pools. Per the germline V gene, CDR1 is SGDLS and CDR2 is YYNGEE. Trimming stripped 0 bases from V and 4 bases from J, with 10 bases between. This CDR3 contains 14 residues.

The J gene is TRBJ1-2, the V gene TRBV9; D unclear. The sample was CD4+ T cells from blood, cultured in vitro. This receptor was taken from a human donor in good health. The CDR3 sequence is CASSVADSRYGYTF. As DNA, the CDR3 is TGTGCCAGCAGCGTAGCGGACTCGCGCTATGGCTACACCTTC.